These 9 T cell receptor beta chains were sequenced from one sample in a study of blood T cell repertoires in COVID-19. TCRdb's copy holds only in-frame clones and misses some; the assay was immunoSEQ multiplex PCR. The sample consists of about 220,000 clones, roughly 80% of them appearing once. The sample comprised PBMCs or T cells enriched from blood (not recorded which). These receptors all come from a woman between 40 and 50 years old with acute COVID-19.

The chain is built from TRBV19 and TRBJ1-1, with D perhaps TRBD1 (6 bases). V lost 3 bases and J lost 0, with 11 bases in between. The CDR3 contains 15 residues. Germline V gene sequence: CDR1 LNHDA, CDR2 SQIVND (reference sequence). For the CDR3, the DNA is TGTGCCAGTAGTATTCGGCAGGGGATGAACACTGAAGCTTTCTTT. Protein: CASSIRQGMNTEAFF.

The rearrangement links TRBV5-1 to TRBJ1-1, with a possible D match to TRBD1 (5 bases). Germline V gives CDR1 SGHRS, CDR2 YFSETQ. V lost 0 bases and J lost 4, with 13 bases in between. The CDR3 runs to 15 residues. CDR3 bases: TGCGCCAGCAGCTTGGATGGCAGGGATGCCACTGAAGCTTTCTTT. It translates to CASSLDGRDATEAFF.

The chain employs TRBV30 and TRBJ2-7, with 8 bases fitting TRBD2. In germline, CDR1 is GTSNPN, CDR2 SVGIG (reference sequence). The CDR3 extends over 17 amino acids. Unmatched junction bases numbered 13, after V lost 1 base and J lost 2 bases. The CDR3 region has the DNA TGTGCCTGGAGTGGACGACTAGCGTCCAAAGGAACCTACGAGCAGTACTTC. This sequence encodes CAWSGRLASKGTYEQYF. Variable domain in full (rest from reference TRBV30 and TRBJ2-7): SQTIHQWPATLVQPVGSPLSLECTVEGTSNPNLYWYRQAAGRGLQLLFYSVGIGQISSEVPQNLSASRPQDRQFILSSKKLLLSDSGFYLCAWSGRLASKGTYEQYFGPGTRLTVT.

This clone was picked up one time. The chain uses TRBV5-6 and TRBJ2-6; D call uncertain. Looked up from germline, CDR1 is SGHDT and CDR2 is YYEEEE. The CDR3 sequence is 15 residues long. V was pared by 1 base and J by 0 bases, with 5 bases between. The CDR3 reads CASSLYGSGANVLTF. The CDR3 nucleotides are TGTGCCAGCAGCTTGTACGGCTCTGGGGCCAACGTCCTGACTTTC.

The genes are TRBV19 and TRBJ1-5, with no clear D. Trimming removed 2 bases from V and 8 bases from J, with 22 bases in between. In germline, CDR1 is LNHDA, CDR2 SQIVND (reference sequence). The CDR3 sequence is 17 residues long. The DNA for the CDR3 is TGTGCCAGTAGTATACTTCCCGGGTCTCGGGGAGGTGAGCCCCAGCATTTT. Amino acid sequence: CASSILPGSRGGEPQHF.

The CDR3 here is CASSIIRQKNTEAFF. The CDR3 DNA reads as TGTGCCAGTAGTATAATTCGACAGAAGAACACTGAAGCTTTCTTT. This sequence joins TRBV19 and TRBJ1-1, with a possible D match to TRBD1 (5 bases). The V and J ends lost 2 bases and 1 base respectively, with 11 bases between them. This CDR3 is 15 amino acids long. Germline-derived CDR1 and CDR2 are LNHDA and SQIVND (reference sequence).

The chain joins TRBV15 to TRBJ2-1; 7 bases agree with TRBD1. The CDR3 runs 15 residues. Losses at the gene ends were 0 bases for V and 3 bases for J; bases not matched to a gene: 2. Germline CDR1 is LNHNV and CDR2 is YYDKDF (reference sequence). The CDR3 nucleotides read TGTGCCACCAGCAGAGAGGGACAGATCTACAATGAGCAGTTCTTC. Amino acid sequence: CATSREGQIYNEQFF.

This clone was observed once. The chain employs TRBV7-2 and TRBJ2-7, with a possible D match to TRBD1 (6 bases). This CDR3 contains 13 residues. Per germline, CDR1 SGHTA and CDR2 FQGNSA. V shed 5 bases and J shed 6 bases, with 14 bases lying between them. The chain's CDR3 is CASSQYRETEQYF. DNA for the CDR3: TGTGCCAGCAGCCAGTACAGGGAGACCGAGCAGTACTTC.

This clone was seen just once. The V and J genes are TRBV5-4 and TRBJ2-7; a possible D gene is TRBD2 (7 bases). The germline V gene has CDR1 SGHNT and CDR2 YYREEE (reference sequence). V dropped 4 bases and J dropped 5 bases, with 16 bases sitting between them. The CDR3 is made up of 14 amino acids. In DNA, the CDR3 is TGTGCCAGCAGCCCTGGGGGCGGGGGAAACGAGCAGTACTTC. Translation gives CASSPGGGGNEQYF.